These 11 T cell receptor beta chains share one sample of origin, sequenced in a study of response to subunit inactivated influenza vaccine. MiXCR, run by TCRdb on the RT-PCR reads, gives a single entry per CDR3 protein. The top ten hold over 8.5% of the sample, which has fewer than 750,000 distinct CDR3 sequences, 12% to 15% seen once. The material was PBMCs from blood, obtained roughly 12 days after vaccination. These receptors were obtained from a man aged 50-60 years who received an inactivated influenza vaccine.

This clonotype was seen a few times. The chain joins TRBV7-2 to TRBJ1-5; D not resolved. CDR1 and CDR2 from the germline V gene are SGHTA and FQGNSA. This CDR3 contains 13 residues. V shed 1 base and J shed 9 bases, with 10 bases lying between them. CDR3 DNA: TGTGCCAGCAGCTTAGTAGACGGTAGGCCCCAGCATTTT. Translating gives CASSLVDGRPQHF.

J is TRBJ2-7 and V is TRBV15, with D possibly matching TRBD1 (6 bases). The germline V gene has CDR1 LNHNV and CDR2 YYDKDF (reference sequence). V lost 0 bases and J lost 4, with 16 bases in between. The CDR3 is 16 residues long. The CDR3 protein is CATSRDLGQYRYEQYF. The DNA for the CDR3 is TGTGCCACCAGCAGAGATCTAGGACAGTATCGTTACGAGCAGTACTTC. Filled out from reference TRBV15 and TRBJ2-7, the complete variable domain reads DAMVIQNPRYQVTQFGKPVTLSCSQTLNHNVMYWYQQKSSQAPKLLFHYYDKDFNNEADTPDNFQSRRPNTSFCFLDIRSPGLGDTAMYLCATSRDLGQYRYEQYFGPGTRLTVT.

At least ten counts were recorded for this clonotype. The chain carries TRBV6-2 or TRBV6-3 and TRBJ2-7; D is possibly TRBD1 (5 bases). The germline CDR1 and CDR2 sequences are MNHEY and SVGEGT. This CDR3 spans 14 amino acids. V lost 9 bases and J 1 base, leaving 16 bases between the germline ends. The CDR3 reads CASKRRQFSYEQYF. The CDR3 nucleotides read TGTGCCAGTAAGAGGAGACAGTTTTCCTACGAGCAGTACTTC.

This clonotype was counted between two and nine times. The chain uses TRBV4-1 and TRBJ2-5; 11 positions agree with TRBD1. This CDR3 region has 14 residues. Losses at the gene ends were 6 bases for V and 6 bases for J; bases not matched to a gene: 6. Germline V gene sequence: CDR1 MGHRA, CDR2 YSYEKL. CDR3 sequence (DNA): TGCGCCAGCAGACCCGGACAGGGGGCCAAGACCCAGTACTTC. It yields the protein CASRPGQGAKTQYF.

V is TRBV4-2 and J is TRBJ1-2, with no clear D. The CDR3 length is 16 residues. V lost 0 bases to trimming and J lost 2 bases, with 13 bases between them. Germline assignment: CDR1 LGHNA and CDR2 YNFKEQ. CDR3 region: CASSQDHLGRNYGYTF. In nucleotides, the CDR3 is TGTGCCAGCAGCCAAGATCATCTCGGCAGAAACTATGGCTACACCTTC.

The chain combines TRBV4-2 with TRBJ2-4; no reliable D call. The CDR3 contains 15 residues. V was pared by 3 bases and J by 6 bases, with 15 bases between. Germline V gene lookup returns CDR1 LGHNA and CDR2 YNFKEQ. The CDR3 reads CASSHRVGRGNIQYF. The CDR3 DNA follows: TGTGCCAGCAGCCATAGGGTCGGTCGCGGAAACATTCAGTACTTC.

The V gene is TRBV6-2 or TRBV6-3, the J gene TRBJ2-3; 8 bases align to TRBD1. The CDR3 has 14 amino acids. The germline gives CDR1 MNHEY, CDR2 SVGEGT. The CDR3 DNA sequence: TGTGCGTCTGGCAGGGGGCAGGACACAGATACGCAGTATTTT. It is translated as CASGRGQDTDTQYF.

This clonotype has just a few counts. V usage is TRBV7-9 and J usage is TRBJ1-2, with D possibly matching TRBD1 (5 bases). This CDR3 is built from 14 residues. The ends were cut back, 0 bases at V and 7 bases at J, with 12 bases in the middle. From germline, CDR1 is SEHNR and CDR2 FQNEAQ (reference sequence). The CDR3 region has the DNA TGTGCCAGCAGCTTAGCAGGGGCAGGGATTGGCTACACCTTC. The encoded protein is CASSLAGAGIGYTF.

This clonotype was counted only a few times. The DNA for the CDR3 is TGTGCCAGCAGTTTAGTCGGCCGGACCTTGAAGGGGGCGAGAACTGAAGCTTTCTTT. Residues: CASSLVGRTLKGARTEAFF. V gene TRBV28 combines with J gene TRBJ1-1; the match to TRBD1 covers 7 bases. CDR1 MDHEN and CDR2 SYDVKM come from the germline V gene. The CDR3 runs to 19 residues. V trimming: 2 bases; J trimming: 5 bases; junction bases outside the gene matches: 20.

This clonotype was observed a handful of times. The chain combines TRBV20-1 with TRBJ2-1; 7 bases are shared with TRBD1. This CDR3 has 15 amino acids. The germline CDR1 and CDR2 sequences are DFQATT and SNEGSKA (reference sequence). V was pared by 0 bases and J by 4 bases, with 6 bases of the junction left unmatched. In nucleotides, the CDR3 is TGCAGTGCTAGAGAACAGGGGATTCGGTACAATGAGCAGTTCTTC. Its translation: CSAREQGIRYNEQFF.

The chain recombines TRBV5-1 with TRBJ2-7, with 10 bases matching TRBD2. CDR3 size: 16 residues. Trimming at V came to 0 bases and at J to 6 bases, leaving 9 bases not matched to a gene. Germline V gene sequence: CDR1 SGHRS, CDR2 YFSETQ. CDR3 DNA: TGCGCCAGCAGCTTGGAGGCTAGCGGGGGCTGGGGCGAGCAGTACTTC. Translated: CASSLEASGGWGEQYF.